Given below is one T cell receptor (beta chain) in context. What it binds is unknown. The sample originates from a study of T-cell memory formation after mild COVID-19. Study-wide points: Day 15 to 85 contractors were CD4/CD8 balanced; later expanders leaned CD4+. Specificity for SARS-CoV-2 was not confirmed among the second-wave clones peaking on day 37. Clones that contracted clustered mainly in CM and EM if CD4+ and in EMRA if CD8+.

The CDR3 spans 15 residues. Germline V gene lookup returns CDR1 MNHEY and CDR2 SMNVEV (reference sequence). Trimming pared 2 bases from V and 2 bases from J, leaving 12 bases between. MiXCR was run by TCRdb on the 5' RACE reads, yielding one entry per CDR3 protein. The table records around 320,000 distinct CDR3 sequences, 25% to 30% of them present only once. The rearrangement joins TRBV27 to TRBJ1-1, with D tentatively TRBD1 (5 bases). The receptor was isolated from an adult woman who had mild COVID-19 (a few samples of this study predate the infection). Cell type and time point are not known. Sequencing was performed on PBMCs or a T cell subset sorted from them (not recorded which). DNA for the CDR3: TGTGCCAGCAGTTTAATGGTTGGGGCCAACACTGAAGCTTTCTTT. Translating it yields CASSLMVGANTEAFF.